This passage covers 15 T cell receptor beta chains from one sample sequenced in a study of beta chain features in type 1 diabetes (dated by TCRdb to 2016 to 2019). The paper as a whole reports these results and caveats: A moderate but significant shortening of TCRB CDR3 length was observed in type 1 diabetes patients in all four CD4+ subsets.

The receptor library was made with the immunoSEQ multiplex PCR assay. The entire amount of isolated RNA was reverse transcribed using the High Capacity cDNA Reverse Transcription Kit, so the sequenced TCRB transcripts were expressed ones. Imported from immuneACCESS, the table was reduced by TCRdb to in-frame sequences with V and J called. These copies leave out some clones; in studies compared against another copy, an unresolved V gene accounts for under half, and the cause of the remainder is not known. This sample comprises 600,000 or so clones, around 12% of them detected only once. More than 0.1% of the sample rests with the top ten. The antigens these receptors bind are not known. Sequenced sample: naive CD4+ T cells from blood. The cell subset or site label of this sample denotes: true naive CD4+ T cells. These receptors all come from a young man with type 1 diabetes.

This clone was seen more than once but under ten times. V gene TRBV4-3 combines with J gene TRBJ2-1, with 10 nucleotides matching TRBD2. With 1 base clipped from V and 8 bases from J, the junction kept 8 bases outside the gene matches. This CDR3 spans 16 amino acids. Germline assignment: CDR1 LGHNA and CDR2 YSLEER. CDR3 in DNA: TGCGCCAGCAGCCAAGGGAGCCTAGCGGGGGTTGATGAGCAGTTCTTC. Translated, it gives CASSQGSLAGVDEQFF.

This chain links TRBV6-5 with TRBJ2-7, with 7 positions matching TRBD1. Germline V gene data show CDR1 as MNHEY and CDR2 as SVGAGI. V dropped 5 bases and J dropped 6; count of bases not matched to a gene: 4. CDR3 length: 12 residues. CDR3 in amino acids: CASSRQGREQYF. CDR3 in DNA: TGTGCCAGCAGTCGACAGGGTCGCGAGCAGTACTTC.

J is TRBJ1-5 and V is TRBV29-1; no definite D call. The CDR3 length is 14 residues. The germline V gene encodes CDR1 SQVTM and CDR2 ANQGSEA. Trimming removed 5 bases from V and 3 bases from J, with 14 bases in between. CDR3 sequence reads: CSVLLDGYNQPQHF. In DNA form, the CDR3 reads TGCAGCGTTCTCCTGGACGGCTACAATCAGCCCCAGCATTTT. Variable domain in full (rest from reference TRBV29-1 and TRBJ1-5): SAVISQKPSRDICQRGTSLTIQCQVDSQVTMMFWYRQQPGQSLTLIATANQGSEATYESGFVIDKFPISRPNLTFSTLTVSNMSPEDSSIYLCSVLLDGYNQPQHFGDGTRLSIL.

This chain joins TRBV11-2 and TRBJ2-5, with D tentatively TRBD1 (6 bases). This CDR3 is 13 amino acids long. CDR1 is SGHAT, CDR2 FQNNGV, per germline. Trimming removed 3 bases at V and 2 bases at J, with 7 bases between. The CDR3 bases are TGTGCCAGCAGCTTGGGACATCAAGAGACCCAGTACTTC. Encoded protein: CASSLGHQETQYF.

V is TRBV19 and J is TRBJ2-1, with 8 positions matching TRBD1. Trimming at V came to 5 bases and at J to 4 bases, leaving 4 bases not matched to a gene. The CDR3 is 14 amino acids. CDR1 LNHDA and CDR2 SQIVND come from the germline V gene (reference sequence). Here the CDR3 reads CASSGQGWYNEQFF. The CDR3 bases are TGTGCCAGTAGTGGACAGGGTTGGTACAATGAGCAGTTCTTC.

The chain combines TRBV7-3 with TRBJ2-1; D may match TRBD1 or TRBD2 (5 bases each). The CDR3 covers 14 residues. Deletions cut 6 bases from V and 9 bases from J, with 18 bases between. Germline lookup yields CDR1 SGHTA and CDR2 FQGTGA. Here the CDR3 DNA reads TGTGCCAGCAGGCAGAGCACGGGGCACAGTGAGCAGTTCTTC. This translates into CASRQSTGHSEQFF.

This rearrangement joins TRBV9 to TRBJ2-2, with D perhaps matching TRBD1 (6 bases). The germline V gene encodes CDR1 SGDLS and CDR2 YYNGEE. This CDR3 comprises 14 residues. Trimming took 4 bases from V and 1 from J, leaving 8 bases between them. DNA for the CDR3: TGTGCCAGCAGCCTGGGACAGAACACCGGGGAGCTGTTTTTT. It yields the protein CASSLGQNTGELFF.

Note on this clone: Other nucleotide sequences from this sample produce the same CDR3. The chain uses TRBV4-3 and TRBJ1-1; unclear D gene. CDR1 and CDR2 from the germline V gene are LGHNA and YSLEER. There are 13 residues in the CDR3. V was clipped by 0 bases and J by 3 bases, with 5 bases between them. For the CDR3, the DNA is TGCGCCAGCAGCCAAGACCGGGACACTGAAGCTTTCTTT. As protein: CASSQDRDTEAFF.

Concerning this clone itself: Additional DNA sequences in this sample encode the identical CDR3. This chain connects TRBV7-2 to TRBJ1-1; D not certain. The CDR3 sequence is 13 residues long. Trimming pared 3 bases from V and 0 bases from J, leaving 5 bases between. Germline V gene lookup returns CDR1 SGHTA and CDR2 FQGNSA. This chain's CDR3 is CASSLGMNTEAFF. CDR3 nucleotides: TGTGCCAGCAGCTTGGGTATGAACACTGAAGCTTTCTTT. The full variable domain, completed using reference TRBV7-2 and TRBJ1-1, is GAGVSQSPSNKVTEKGKDVELRCDPISGHTALYWYRQSLGQGLEFLIYFQGNSAPDKSGLPSDRFSAERTGGSVSTLTIQRTQQEDSAVYLCASSLGMNTEAFFGQGTRLTVV.

This clone was seen a few times. V is TRBV4-2 and J is TRBJ1-2; D perhaps matches TRBD1 (5 bases). Between the trimmed V and J ends, which lost 10 bases and 5 bases, there was a span of 14 bases. CDR1 and CDR2 (germline): LGHNA, YNFKEQ. The CDR3 has 12 residues. The DNA for the CDR3 is TGTGCCACCCGATTCGACAGATATGGCTACACCTTC. Its translation is CATRFDRYGYTF.

This clone was counted a few times. This chain connects TRBV5-4 to TRBJ2-7, with a possible D match to TRBD1 (5 bases). The CDR3 contains 14 residues. The germline gives CDR1 SGHNT, CDR2 YYREEE (reference sequence). V lost 2 bases and J lost 7, with 16 bases in between. Written as DNA, the CDR3 is TGTGCCAGCAGCTTCCAGGGCCTGGGGATAGAGCAGTACTTC. This encodes CASSFQGLGIEQYF.

Comment on this clone: Distinct nucleotide sequences in the sample also encode this CDR3. The chain recombines TRBV7-2 with TRBJ1-2; a possible D gene is TRBD1 (5 bases). The CDR3 loop spans 12 amino acids. V was shortened by 5 bases and J by 4 bases, with 8 bases between the two germline ends. Germline lookup yields CDR1 SGHTA and CDR2 FQGNSA. CDR3 sequence reads: CASSLGGYGYTF. The CDR3 DNA reads as TGTGCCAGCAGCCTTGGGGGCTATGGCTACACCTTC.

V gene TRBV10-3 combines with J gene TRBJ2-3, with D possibly being TRBD1 (6 bases). The CDR3 is 17 amino acids. Germline assignment: CDR1 ENHRY and CDR2 SYGVKD. V was clipped by 0 bases and J by 0 bases, with 13 bases between them. DNA for the CDR3: TGTGCCATCAGTGAGTCGACAGGCTCCCCTAGCACAGATACGCAGTATTTT. Its translation is CAISESTGSPSTDTQYF.

The chain links TRBV2 to TRBJ1-2; weak D call: TRBD1 (5 bases). The length of the CDR3 is 15 residues. Trimming shortened V by 8 bases and J by 6 bases, and 22 bases separated the two germline ends. The germline gives CDR1 SNHLY, CDR2 FYNNEI. Here the CDR3 DNA reads TGTGCCAGCTACCCACGGGACGTCGGACGGAATGGCTACACCTTC. This translates into CASYPRDVGRNGYTF.

The table lists this clone with a few counts. The chain couples TRBV30 to TRBJ1-6; TRBD1 matches at 7 bases. This CDR3 spans 15 amino acids. Germline values: CDR1 GTSNPN, CDR2 SVGIG (reference sequence). J gave up 9 bases and V 1 base, and 9 bases lay outside the gene matches. CDR3 DNA sequence: TGTGCCTGGAGTGACAGGGGATTGGTCAGTTCACCCCTCCACTTT. Its translation: CAWSDRGLVSSPLHF.